The 29 T cell receptor beta chains listed next were all sequenced from one sample in a study of blood T cell repertoires in COVID-19. The protocol was immunoSEQ multiplex PCR, while the TCRdb copy is restricted to in-frame clones and leaves out a portion. The data show about 100,000 clones, with approximately 86% seen just once and over 1.5% held by the top ten. The specimen was peripheral blood. The receptors shown here come from an older man with acute or convalescent COVID-19.

The V call is TRBV6-5, the J call TRBJ2-7; 8 bases fit TRBD1. From germline, CDR1 is MNHEY and CDR2 SVGAGI. V was clipped by 6 bases and J by 5 bases; unmatched bases: 3. The length of the CDR3 is 12 residues. The CDR3 DNA reads as TGTGCCAGCAGACAGGGGGAGCACGAGCAGTACTTC. It specifies CASRQGEHEQYF.

This clone was recorded a few times. This chain uses TRBV11-2 with TRBJ2-5, with D perhaps matching TRBD2 (5 bases). The CDR3 covers 15 residues. Germline CDR1 is SGHAT and CDR2 is FQNNGV. Trimming stripped 5 bases from V and 1 base from J, with 14 bases between. This chain's CDR3 is CASSLGLAGQETQYF. In nucleotides, the CDR3 is TGTGCCAGCAGCCTGGGCCTGGCGGGCCAAGAGACCCAGTACTTC.

J is TRBJ2-2 and V is TRBV7-2; 11 positions agree with TRBD2. The CDR3 consists of 16 residues. Looked up from germline, CDR1 is SGHTA and CDR2 is FQGNSA. The V gene end was trimmed by 5 bases and the J gene end by 2 bases; junction bases not matched to a gene: 4. The CDR3: CASSPRLAGNTGELFF. The CDR3 bases are TGTGCCAGCAGCCCACGACTAGCGGGAAACACCGGGGAGCTGTTTTTT.

This clone was picked up one time. The V call is TRBV24-1, the J call TRBJ2-3; possible D gene TRBD1, 6 bases. The length of the CDR3 is 15 residues. V was cut by 5 bases and J by 0 bases, with 11 bases left in between. Germline values: CDR1 KGHDR, CDR2 SFDVKD. The CDR3, as DNA: TGTGCCACCAGTGGCGCCAGGGGAAGCACAGATACGCAGTATTTT. Translated, it gives CATSGARGSTDTQYF.

The rearrangement joins TRBV14 to TRBJ2-7; a possible D gene is TRBD1 (5 bases). The CDR3 is 18 amino acids. CDR1 is SGHDN, CDR2 FVKESK, per germline. Trimming pared 3 bases from V and 0 bases from J, leaving 21 bases between. The CDR3 nucleotides are TGTGCCAGCAGCCAGCGACGGCTCCAGGGCACAAGCTCCTACGAGCAGTACTTC. As protein: CASSQRRLQGTSSYEQYF.

This chain connects TRBV5-8 to TRBJ2-5, with D possibly being TRBD1 (5 bases). V lost 2 bases to trimming and J lost 4 bases, with 15 bases between them. The CDR3 contains 15 residues. In germline, CDR1 is SGHTS, CDR2 YDEGEE. The chain's CDR3 is CASSLRQLGLETQYF. CDR3 bases: TGTGCCAGCAGCTTACGACAGCTGGGCTTAGAGACCCAGTACTTC.

The CDR3 coding sequence is TGTGCCAGCAGCACTCCGGGACAGGGCTACGAGCAGTACTTC. Translating gives CASSTPGQGYEQYF. The chain is built from TRBV28 and TRBJ2-7; TRBD1 matches at 9 bases. CDR3 length: 14 amino acids. Germline V lookup: CDR1 MDHEN, CDR2 SYDVKM. Unmatched junction bases numbered 6, after V lost 6 bases and J lost 3 bases.

The chain joins TRBV18 to TRBJ2-3; TRBD2 agrees at 7 bases. Germline trimming cut 2 bases from V and 6 bases from J; bases unmatched to any gene: 17. Germline lookup yields CDR1 KGHSH and CDR2 LQKENI. The CDR3 is 18 amino acids. CDR3 sequence reads: CASSPDNRDYAHVDTQYF. CDR3 DNA sequence: TGTGCCAGCTCACCAGACAATCGGGACTACGCTCACGTGGATACGCAGTATTTT.

J is TRBJ2-7 and V is TRBV6-2 or TRBV6-3, with TRBD2 matching over 11 bases. This CDR3 comprises 19 residues. Germline V gives CDR1 MNHEY, CDR2 SVGEGT. The trim removed 0 bases at V and 0 bases at J, leaving 10 bases unmatched. The CDR3 reads CASSYSFGLAGLFSYEQYF. As DNA, the CDR3 is TGTGCCAGCAGTTACTCTTTCGGACTAGCGGGTTTGTTCTCCTACGAGCAGTACTTC.

The rearrangement joins TRBV27 to TRBJ2-2, with 7 bases aligning to TRBD2. V trimming: 2 bases; J trimming: 6 bases; junction bases outside the gene matches: 3. Per the germline V gene, CDR1 is MNHEY and CDR2 is SMNVEV (reference sequence). The CDR3 contains 14 residues. CDR3 coding DNA: TGTGCCAGCAGTTTAAAGCGGGGTCCCGGGGAGCTGTTTTTT. It yields the protein CASSLKRGPGELFF.

The V gene is TRBV29-1, the J gene TRBJ1-2; D might be TRBD1 (5 bases). The germline V gene has CDR1 SQVTM and CDR2 ANQGSEA. The CDR3 is 14 amino acids. V lost 4 bases and J 0 bases, leaving 12 bases between the germline ends. The DNA for the CDR3 is TGCAGCGTTGCGGGAGGGGCTGCTAACTATGGCTACACCTTC. Translated, it gives CSVAGGAANYGYTF.

This clone has more than one count but fewer than ten. J is TRBJ1-2 and V is TRBV11-1; TRBD1 agrees at 10 bases. J gave up 8 bases and V 5 bases, and 5 bases lay outside the gene matches. The CDR3 runs 13 residues. Germline V lookup: CDR1 SGHAT, CDR2 FQDESV (reference sequence). The CDR3 loop is CASSRQGARGYTF. The CDR3 coding sequence is TGTGCCAGCAGCCGACAGGGGGCGCGGGGCTACACCTTC.

J is TRBJ2-7 and V is TRBV2, with D possibly being TRBD2 (5 bases). The CDR3 sequence is 12 residues long. Germline-derived CDR1 and CDR2 are SNHLY and FYNNEI. Between the trimmed V and J ends, which lost 10 bases and 1 base, there was a span of 11 bases. The CDR3 here is CAIRTGSYEQYF. For the CDR3, the DNA is TGTGCCATCCGGACTGGGTCCTACGAGCAGTACTTC.

J is TRBJ1-5 and V is TRBV7-8; D is perhaps TRBD1 (5 bases). V lost 7 bases and J lost 5, with 15 bases in between. The CDR3 totals 14 residues. Germline V gene sequence: CDR1 SGHVS, CDR2 FQNEAQ. The CDR3: CASTFNEGDQPQHF. As DNA, the CDR3 is TGTGCCAGCACCTTTAACGAAGGGGATCAGCCCCAGCATTTT.

This chain joins TRBV18 and TRBJ1-5; D might be TRBD1 (6 bases). Germline V gives CDR1 KGHSH, CDR2 LQKENI. The V end lost 2 bases, the J end lost 3 bases, and 11 bases lay between the germline ends. The CDR3 consists of 15 residues. CDR3: CASSPVSGVNQPQHF. In DNA, the CDR3 is TGTGCCAGCTCACCAGTCTCAGGGGTCAATCAGCCCCAGCATTTT. Together with reference TRBV18 and TRBJ1-5, the CDR3 gives the full variable domain: NAGVMQNPRHLVRRRGQEARLRCSPMKGHSHVYWYRQLPEEGLKFMVYLQKENIIDESGMPKERFSAEFPKEGPSILRIQQVVRGDSAAYFCASSPVSGVNQPQHFGDGTRLSIL.

The rearrangement links TRBV7-2 to TRBJ1-6; D gene uncertain. Germline CDR1 SGHTA, CDR2 FQGNSA. This CDR3 has 16 amino acids. V was pared by 5 bases and J by 0 bases, with 11 bases between. CDR3 loop: CASSPGRDSYNSPLHF. In DNA form, the CDR3 reads TGTGCCAGCAGCCCTGGGAGGGACTCCTATAATTCACCCCTCCACTTT.

This chain joins TRBV11-2 and TRBJ2-7; TRBD1 agrees at 7 bases. Trimming cost V 3 bases and J 11 bases; bases outside gene matches: 7. The CDR3 has 12 residues. Per germline, CDR1 SGHAT and CDR2 FQNNGV. The CDR3 coding sequence is TGTGCCAGCAGCTTTGGCTCCGACAGGGAGTACTTC. It codes for CASSFGSDREYF.

The DNA of the CDR3 is TGTGCCAGCAGTTCCTCAGGGGGAACGCAGCAGTTCTTC. Its protein product is CASSSSGGTQQFF. This chain uses TRBV28 with TRBJ2-1; TRBD1 matches at 7 bases. The CDR3 is 13 amino acids. The germline V gene has CDR1 MDHEN and CDR2 SYDVKM. V trimming: 4 bases; J trimming: 11 bases; junction bases outside the gene matches: 8. The full variable domain, rest sourced from reference TRBV28 and TRBJ2-1, is DVKVTQSSRYLVKRTGEKVFLECVQDMDHENMFWYRQDPGLGLRLIYFSYDVKMKEKGDIPEGYSVSREKKERFSLILESASTNQTSMYLCASSSSGGTQQFFGPGTRLTVL.

The chain has TRBV12-3 or TRBV12-4 and TRBJ1-6; TRBD1 is a possible D gene (6 bases). This CDR3 has 13 amino acids. Trimming shortened V by 3 bases and J by 7 bases, and 7 bases separated the two germline ends. The CDR3 DNA follows: TGTGCCAGCAGTTTGGGGGCAAATTCACCCCTCCACTTT. This gives the protein CASSLGANSPLHF.

The chain is built from TRBV5-6 and TRBJ2-1; D is perhaps TRBD2 (6 bases). V gave up 7 bases and J gave up 6 bases, with 20 bases separating them. CDR1 and CDR2 (germline): SGHDT, YYEEEE. The CDR3 covers 15 residues. The CDR3 spells CASLLVGGGVNEQFF. CDR3 DNA sequence: TGTGCCAGCCTTCTCGTTGGTGGAGGGGTCAATGAGCAGTTCTTC.

CDR3 region: CASTFRQSQETQYF. CDR3 DNA: TGTGCCAGCACCTTCAGACAGAGCCAAGAGACCCAGTACTTC. The chain combines TRBV6-6 with TRBJ2-5, with D perhaps TRBD1 (5 bases). This CDR3 region has 14 residues. The V end was cut by 7 bases, the J end by 1 base, with 13 bases between. The germline V gene has CDR1 MNHNY and CDR2 SVGAGI (reference sequence).

J is TRBJ1-4 and V is TRBV19, with unresolved D. The V gene's germline CDR1 is LNHDA and CDR2 SQIVND (reference sequence). The CDR3 is 16 amino acids. V lost 4 bases and J lost 0, with 12 bases in between. The CDR3 reads CASSTRAGPTNEKLFF. The CDR3 DNA reads as TGTGCCAGTAGTACGCGCGCAGGCCCAACTAATGAAAAACTGTTTTTT. Variable domain in full (rest from reference TRBV19 and TRBJ1-4): DGGITQSPKYLFRKEGQNVTLSCEQNLNHDAMYWYRQDPGQGLRLIYYSQIVNDFQKGDIAEGYSVSREKKESFPLTVTSAQKNPTAFYLCASSTRAGPTNEKLFFGSGTQLSVL.

The rearrangement joins TRBV3-1 (or the pseudogene TRBV3-2) to TRBJ1-4, with TRBD1 matching 7 bases. Germline trimming cut 3 bases from V and 4 bases from J; bases unmatched to any gene: 2. Germline assignment: CDR1 LGHDT and CDR2 YNNKEL (reference sequence). The CDR3 spans 14 residues. The CDR3 sequence is CASSHGTVNEKLFF. CDR3 nucleotide sequence: TGTGCCAGCAGCCATGGGACAGTTAATGAAAAACTGTTTTTT.

The chain has TRBV28 and TRBJ1-2; D remains ambiguous. Between the trimmed V and J ends, which lost 3 bases and 1 base, there was a span of 12 bases. CDR3 size: 15 residues. CDR1 and CDR2 from the germline V gene are MDHEN and SYDVKM. DNA for the CDR3: TGTGCCAGCAGTTTGCCGGCGGGAGTTAACTATGGCTACACCTTC. As protein: CASSLPAGVNYGYTF.

V gene TRBV19 combines with J gene TRBJ1-6, with TRBD1 as a possible D gene (5 bases). CDR1 is LNHDA, CDR2 SQIVND, per germline (reference sequence). V was pared by 5 bases and J by 7 bases, with 12 bases between. The CDR3 extends over 14 amino acids. CDR3 loop: CASSPQGENSPLHF. Here the CDR3 DNA reads TGTGCCAGTAGTCCTCAGGGTGAAAATTCACCCCTCCACTTT.

The chain is built from TRBV14 and TRBJ1-2; D gene uncertain. The germline gives CDR1 SGHDN, CDR2 FVKESK. V was cut by 0 bases and J by 8 bases, with 10 bases left in between. The CDR3 spans 13 residues. For the CDR3, the DNA is TGTGCCAGCAGCCAAGACGACTTAAGGGGCTACACCTTC. Protein sequence: CASSQDDLRGYTF.

The V gene is TRBV29-1, the J gene TRBJ2-5, with 7 bases fitting TRBD1. V gave up 7 bases and J gave up 5 bases; unmatched junction bases: 7. The germline V gene encodes CDR1 SQVTM and CDR2 ANQGSEA. The CDR3 consists of 12 residues. CDR3 in amino acids: CSALEGGETQYF. Here the CDR3 DNA reads TGCAGCGCCCTCGAAGGGGGCGAGACCCAGTACTTC.

The rearrangement links TRBV9 to TRBJ2-3, with 10 bases identical to TRBD2. Per the germline V gene, CDR1 is SGDLS and CDR2 is YYNGEE. Trimming removed 0 bases from V and 8 bases from J; junction bases left unmatched: 12. CDR3 length equals 17 residues. The CDR3 is CASSVGTSGRLEGTQYF. For the CDR3, the DNA is TGTGCCAGCAGCGTAGGGACTAGCGGCCGCCTCGAGGGTACGCAGTATTTT.

The V call is TRBV19, the J call TRBJ2-7, with 12 bases aligning to TRBD1. CDR1 and CDR2 (germline): LNHDA, SQIVND (reference sequence). The CDR3 is made up of 19 amino acids. The J segment lost 4 bases and the V segment lost 8 bases, leaving 21 bases of the junction unmatched. CDR3 nucleotide sequence: TGTGCCAGTCCTCCTCTTTGTTGTGCCGGGACAGGGGGCAGGTACGAGCAGTACTTC. It encodes CASPPLCCAGTGGRYEQYF.